This TCR beta chain was identified during a study of cytomegalovirus exposure and HLA in healthy donors. About the study: Sequencing of approximately 190 million T cells in an earlier analysis found some 100 million unique TCR beta sequences.

It was with 60 Vbeta and 13 Jbeta primers that the PCR ran. Profiled with immunoSEQ multiplex PCR; TCRdb holds only in-frame clones, not every one. The sample includes 100,000 to 150,000 clones, roughly 77% seen only once; the top ten take roughly 2%. J gave up 0 bases and V 4 bases, and 3 bases lay outside the gene matches. The CDR3 is 15 amino acids. Germline lookup yields CDR1 MNHEY and CDR2 SVGAGI. This chain uses TRBV6-5 with TRBJ1-3; 7 nucleotides agree with TRBD1. Sequences were obtained from PBMCs. This TCR was recovered from a man younger than 30 in good health and CMV-seronegative. CDR3 amino acids: CASSSDRFSGNTIYF. CDR3 bases: TGTGCCAGCAGTTCGGACAGGTTCTCTGGAAACACCATATATTTT.